The 5 T cell receptor beta chains presented below share a single source sample, sequenced in a study of CD8+ T cells in alopecia areata. Treatment meaning: oral pan-JAK inhibitor, 5-10 mg twice daily. Extracted from the samples, RNA was reverse transcribed into cDNA to serve as the sequencing template. TCRdb's copy holds only in-frame clones and misses some; the assay was immunoSEQ multiplex PCR. The table includes roughly 190,000 clones, 60% detected once. The input for sequencing was CD4+ T cells sorted from blood, taken at week 4, from a patient treated with tofacitinib. These receptor sequences come from a human donor with alopecia areata.

This clone was observed a handful of times. The V call is TRBV30, the J call TRBJ1-3, with D unclear. Per germline, CDR1 GTSNPN and CDR2 SVGIG (reference sequence). The CDR3 has 13 amino acids. Trimming stripped 4 bases from V and 2 bases from J, with 9 bases between. The CDR3, as DNA: TGTGCCTGGAATGCAGCTGCTGGAAACACCATATATTTT. This codes for CAWNAAAGNTIYF.

This rearrangement joins TRBV29-1 to TRBJ1-1, with 10 bases lining up with TRBD1. V shed 4 bases, J shed 8 bases, and the junction held 7 bases outside the gene matches. The CDR3 spans 13 residues. Germline V lookup: CDR1 SQVTM, CDR2 ANQGSEA. CDR3 sequence: CSVGTETGGEAFF. The CDR3 nucleotides read TGCAGCGTTGGGACCGAGACAGGGGGCGAAGCTTTCTTT.

This sequence joins TRBV30 and TRBJ2-5; 9 nucleotides agree with TRBD1. Germline values: CDR1 GTSNPN, CDR2 SVGIG (reference sequence). V lost 3 bases and J lost 5; bases outside the gene matches: 7. CDR3 length: 14 residues. The CDR3: CAWSLGTGSETQYF. DNA for the CDR3: TGTGCCTGGAGCCTGGGGACAGGGTCCGAGACCCAGTACTTC.

This sequence joins TRBV29-1 and TRBJ2-3; D unclear. Looked up from germline, CDR1 is SQVTM and CDR2 is ANQGSEA. This CDR3 is built from 12 residues. V was shortened by 4 bases and J by 5 bases, with 10 bases between the two germline ends. The CDR3 DNA reads TGCAGCGTTGGATCCCAACTAGATACGCAGTATTTT. The encoded protein is CSVGSQLDTQYF.

The rearrangement uses TRBV6-5 and TRBJ1-1, with D hard to call. V was pared by 8 bases and J by 1 base, with 5 bases between. The CDR3 contains 11 residues. From germline, CDR1 is MNHEY and CDR2 SVGAGI. The CDR3 region has the DNA TGTGCCAGCGGGCCGAACACTGAAGCTTTCTTT. Encoded protein: CASGPNTEAFF.